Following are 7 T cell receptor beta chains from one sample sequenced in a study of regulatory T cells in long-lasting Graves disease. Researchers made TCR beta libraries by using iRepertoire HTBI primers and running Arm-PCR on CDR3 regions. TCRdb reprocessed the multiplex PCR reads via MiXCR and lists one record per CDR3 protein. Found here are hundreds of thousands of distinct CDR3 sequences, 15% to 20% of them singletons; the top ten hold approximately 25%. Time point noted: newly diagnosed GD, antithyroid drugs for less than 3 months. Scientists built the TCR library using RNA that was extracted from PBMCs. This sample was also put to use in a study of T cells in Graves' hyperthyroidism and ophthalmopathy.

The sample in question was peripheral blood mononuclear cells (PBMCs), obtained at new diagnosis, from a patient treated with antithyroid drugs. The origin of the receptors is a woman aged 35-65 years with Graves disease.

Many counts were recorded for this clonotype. Written as DNA, the CDR3 is TGTGCCAGCAGACGACCCCTTGCCCCGGGACAGAACACTGAAGCTTTCTTT. Protein sequence: CASRRPLAPGQNTEAFF. The rearrangement links TRBV28 to TRBJ1-1; TRBD1 might be the D (6 bases). Germline-derived CDR1 and CDR2 are MDHEN and SYDVKM. The CDR3 consists of 17 residues. V was clipped by 6 bases and J by 1 base, with 21 bases between them. Full variable domain (missing parts from reference TRBV28 and TRBJ1-1): DVKVTQSSRYLVKRTGEKVFLECVQDMDHENMFWYRQDPGLGLRLIYFSYDVKMKEKGDIPEGYSVSREKKERFSLILESASTNQTSMYLCASRRPLAPGQNTEAFFGQGTRLTVV.

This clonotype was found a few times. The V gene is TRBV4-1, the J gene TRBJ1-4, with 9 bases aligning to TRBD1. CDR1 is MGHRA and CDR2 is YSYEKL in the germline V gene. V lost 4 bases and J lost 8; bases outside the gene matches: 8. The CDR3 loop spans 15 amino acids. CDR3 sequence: CASSRTGTGKEKLFF. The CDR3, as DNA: TGCGCCAGCAGCCGGACCGGGACAGGGAAAGAAAAACTGTTTTTT.

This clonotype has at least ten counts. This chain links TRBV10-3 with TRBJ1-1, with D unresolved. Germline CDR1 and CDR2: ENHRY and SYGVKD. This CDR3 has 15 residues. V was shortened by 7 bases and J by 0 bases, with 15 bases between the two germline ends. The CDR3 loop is CAIKGSLILNTEAFF. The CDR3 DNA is TGTGCCATCAAAGGCAGCCTGATCCTGAACACTGAAGCTTTCTTT.

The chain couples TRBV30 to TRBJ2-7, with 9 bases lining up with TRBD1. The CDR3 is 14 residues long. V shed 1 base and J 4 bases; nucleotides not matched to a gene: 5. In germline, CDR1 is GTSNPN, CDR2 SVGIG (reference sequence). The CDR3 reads CAWSDLGQGYEQYF. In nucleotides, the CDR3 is TGTGCCTGGAGTGATTTGGGACAGGGTTACGAGCAGTACTTC. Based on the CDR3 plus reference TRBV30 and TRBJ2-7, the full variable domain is SQTIHQWPATLVQPVGSPLSLECTVEGTSNPNLYWYRQAAGRGLQLLFYSVGIGQISSEVPQNLSASRPQDRQFILSSKKLLLSDSGFYLCAWSDLGQGYEQYFGPGTRLTVT.

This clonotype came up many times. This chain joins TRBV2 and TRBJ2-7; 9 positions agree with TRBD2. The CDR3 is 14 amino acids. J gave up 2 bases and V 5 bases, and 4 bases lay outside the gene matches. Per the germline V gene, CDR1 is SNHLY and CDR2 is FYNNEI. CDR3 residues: CASSKGGGAYEQYF. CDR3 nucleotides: TGTGCCAGCAGTAAAGGCGGGGGGGCCTACGAGCAGTACTTC.

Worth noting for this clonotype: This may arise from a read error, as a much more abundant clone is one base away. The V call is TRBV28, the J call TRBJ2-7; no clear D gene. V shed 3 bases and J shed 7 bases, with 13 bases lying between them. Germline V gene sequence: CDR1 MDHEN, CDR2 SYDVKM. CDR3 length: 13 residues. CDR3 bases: TGTGCCAGCAGTTTGGACGCCTACAATGAGCAGTACTTC. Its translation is CASSLDAYNEQYF.

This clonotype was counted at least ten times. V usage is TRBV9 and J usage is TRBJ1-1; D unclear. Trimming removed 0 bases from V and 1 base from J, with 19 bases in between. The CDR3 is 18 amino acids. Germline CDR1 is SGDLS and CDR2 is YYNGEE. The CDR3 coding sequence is TGTGCCAGCAGCGTAGGACATGAGTACCCTTTAAAGAACACTGAAGCTTTCTTT. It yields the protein CASSVGHEYPLKNTEAFF.